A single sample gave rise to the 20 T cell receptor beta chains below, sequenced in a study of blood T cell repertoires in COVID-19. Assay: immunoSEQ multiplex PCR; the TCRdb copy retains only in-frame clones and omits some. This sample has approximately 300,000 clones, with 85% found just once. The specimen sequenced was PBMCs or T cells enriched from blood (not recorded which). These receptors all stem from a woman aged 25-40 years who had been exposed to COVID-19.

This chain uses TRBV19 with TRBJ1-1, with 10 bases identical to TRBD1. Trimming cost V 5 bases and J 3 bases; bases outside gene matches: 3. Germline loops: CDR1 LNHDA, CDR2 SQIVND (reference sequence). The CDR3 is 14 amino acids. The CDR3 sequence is CASSLGQGDTEAFF. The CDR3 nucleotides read TGTGCCAGTAGTCTAGGACAGGGGGACACTGAAGCTTTCTTT.

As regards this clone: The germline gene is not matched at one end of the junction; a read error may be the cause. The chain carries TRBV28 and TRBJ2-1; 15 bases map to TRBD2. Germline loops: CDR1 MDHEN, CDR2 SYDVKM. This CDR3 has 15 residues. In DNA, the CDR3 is TGTGCCAGCAGTTTTGGACTAGCGGGAGGGTTGGGTCTAGTCTTC. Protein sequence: CASSFGLAGGLGLVF.

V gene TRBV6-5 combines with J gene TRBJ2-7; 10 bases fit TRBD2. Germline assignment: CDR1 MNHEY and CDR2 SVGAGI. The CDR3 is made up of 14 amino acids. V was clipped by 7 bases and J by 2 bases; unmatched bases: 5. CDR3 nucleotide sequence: TGTGCCAGCAAAACTAGCGGGGCAGCCTACGAGCAGTACTTC. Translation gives CASKTSGAAYEQYF.

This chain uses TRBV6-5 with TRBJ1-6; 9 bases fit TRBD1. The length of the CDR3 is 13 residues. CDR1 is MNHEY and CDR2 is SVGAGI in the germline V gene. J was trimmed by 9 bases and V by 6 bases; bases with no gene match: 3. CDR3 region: CASRGQGFSPLHF. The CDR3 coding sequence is TGTGCCAGCAGGGGACAGGGTTTTTCACCCCTCCACTTT.

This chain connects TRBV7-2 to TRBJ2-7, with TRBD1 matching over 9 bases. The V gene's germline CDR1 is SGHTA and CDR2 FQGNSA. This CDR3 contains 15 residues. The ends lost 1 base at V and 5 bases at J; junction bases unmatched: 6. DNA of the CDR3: TGTGCCAGCAGCTTAGTGACAGGGGGTAGGGACGAGCAGTACTTC. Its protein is CASSLVTGGRDEQYF. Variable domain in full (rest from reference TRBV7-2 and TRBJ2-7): GAGVSQSPSNKVTEKGKDVELRCDPISGHTALYWYRQSLGQGLEFLIYFQGNSAPDKSGLPSDRFSAERTGGSVSTLTIQRTQQEDSAVYLCASSLVTGGRDEQYFGPGTRLTVT.

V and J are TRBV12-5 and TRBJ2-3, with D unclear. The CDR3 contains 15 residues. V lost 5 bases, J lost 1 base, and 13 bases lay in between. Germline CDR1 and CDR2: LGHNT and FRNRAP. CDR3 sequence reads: CASGQNPQGTDTQYF. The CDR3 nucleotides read TGTGCTAGTGGTCAAAACCCCCAGGGCACAGATACGCAGTATTTT.

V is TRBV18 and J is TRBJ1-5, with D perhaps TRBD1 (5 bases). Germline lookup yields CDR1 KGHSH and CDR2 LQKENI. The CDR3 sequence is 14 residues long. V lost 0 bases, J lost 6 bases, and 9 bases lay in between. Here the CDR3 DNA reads TGTGCCAGCTCACCACCCGGCGGGGGTCAGCCCCAGCATTTT. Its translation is CASSPPGGGQPQHF.

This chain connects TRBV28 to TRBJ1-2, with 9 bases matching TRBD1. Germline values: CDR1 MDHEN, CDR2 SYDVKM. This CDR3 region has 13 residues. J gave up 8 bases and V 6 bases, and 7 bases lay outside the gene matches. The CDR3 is CASSRDRVGGYTF. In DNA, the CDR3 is TGTGCCAGCAGCCGGGACAGGGTAGGCGGCTACACCTTC.

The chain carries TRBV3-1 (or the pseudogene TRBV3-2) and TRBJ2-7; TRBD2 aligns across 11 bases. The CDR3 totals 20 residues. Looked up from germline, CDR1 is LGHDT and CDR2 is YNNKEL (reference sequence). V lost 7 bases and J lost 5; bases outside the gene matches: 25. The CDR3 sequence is CASTPTDPGVLAGGGNEQYF. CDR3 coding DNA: TGTGCCAGCACCCCTACTGATCCGGGTGTTCTAGCGGGAGGAGGCAACGAGCAGTACTTC.

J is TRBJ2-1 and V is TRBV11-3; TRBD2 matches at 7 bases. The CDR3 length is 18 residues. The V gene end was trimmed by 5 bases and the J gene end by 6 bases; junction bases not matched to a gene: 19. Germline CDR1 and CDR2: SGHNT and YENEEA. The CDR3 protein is CASSRRASGDAMANEQFF. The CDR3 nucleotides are TGTGCCAGCAGCAGGAGGGCTAGCGGAGACGCGATGGCCAATGAGCAGTTCTTC.

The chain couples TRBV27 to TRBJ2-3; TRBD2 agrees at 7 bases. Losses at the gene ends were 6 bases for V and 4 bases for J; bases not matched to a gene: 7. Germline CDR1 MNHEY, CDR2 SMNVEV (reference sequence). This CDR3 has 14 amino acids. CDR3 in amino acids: CASRQAGTSDTQYF. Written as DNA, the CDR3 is TGTGCCAGCAGACAAGCGGGGACGTCAGATACGCAGTATTTT.

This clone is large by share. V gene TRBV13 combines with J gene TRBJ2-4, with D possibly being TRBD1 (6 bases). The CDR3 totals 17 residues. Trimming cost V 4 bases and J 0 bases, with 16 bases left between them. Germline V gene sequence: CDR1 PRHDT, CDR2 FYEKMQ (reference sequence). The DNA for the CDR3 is TGTGCCAGCAGCTCCAACAGGGTAAATCTAGCCAAAAACATTCAGTACTTC. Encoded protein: CASSSNRVNLAKNIQYF.

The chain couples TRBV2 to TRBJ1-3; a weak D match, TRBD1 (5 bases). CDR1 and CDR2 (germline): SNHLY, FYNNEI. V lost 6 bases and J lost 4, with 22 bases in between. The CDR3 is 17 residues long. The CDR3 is CASRPGGEGTRGNTIYF. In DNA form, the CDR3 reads TGTGCCAGCAGACCAGGAGGGGAGGGGACTCGCGGAAACACCATATATTTT.

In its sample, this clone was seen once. In DNA, the CDR3 is TGTGCCAGTAGTCTAGCACGGGTCTCTGGAAACACCATATATTTT. This codes for CASSLARVSGNTIYF. The chain carries TRBV19 and TRBJ1-3; no firm D call. The CDR3 sequence is 15 residues long. Germline-derived CDR1 and CDR2 are LNHDA and SQIVND (reference sequence). V lost 5 bases, J lost 0 bases, and 11 bases lay in between.

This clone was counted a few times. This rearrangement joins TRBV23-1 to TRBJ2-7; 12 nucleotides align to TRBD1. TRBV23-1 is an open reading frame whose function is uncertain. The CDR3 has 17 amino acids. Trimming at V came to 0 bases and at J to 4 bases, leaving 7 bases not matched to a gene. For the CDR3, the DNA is TGCGCCAGCAGTCAATCGAAAACGGGACAGGGGGCATACGAGCAGTACTTC. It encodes CASSQSKTGQGAYEQYF.

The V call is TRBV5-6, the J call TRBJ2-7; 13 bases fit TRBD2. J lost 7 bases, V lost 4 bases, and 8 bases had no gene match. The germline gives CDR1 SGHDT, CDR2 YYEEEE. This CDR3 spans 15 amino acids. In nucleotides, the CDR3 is TGTGCCAGCAGCCCACTTGGACTAGCGGGAGCGGAGCAGTACTTC. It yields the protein CASSPLGLAGAEQYF. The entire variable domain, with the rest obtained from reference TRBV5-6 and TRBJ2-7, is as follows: DAGVTQSPTHLIKTRGQQVTLRCSPKSGHDTVSWYQQALGQGPQFIFQYYEEEERQRGNFPDRFSGHQFPNYSSELNVNALLLGDSALYLCASSPLGLAGAEQYFGPGTRLTVT.

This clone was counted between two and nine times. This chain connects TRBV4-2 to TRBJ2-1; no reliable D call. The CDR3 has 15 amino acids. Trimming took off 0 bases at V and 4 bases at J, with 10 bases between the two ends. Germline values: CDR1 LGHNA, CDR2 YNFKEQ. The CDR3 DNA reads TGTGCCAGCAGCCAAGACGAGGCTGTTTACAATGAGCAGTTCTTC. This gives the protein CASSQDEAVYNEQFF.

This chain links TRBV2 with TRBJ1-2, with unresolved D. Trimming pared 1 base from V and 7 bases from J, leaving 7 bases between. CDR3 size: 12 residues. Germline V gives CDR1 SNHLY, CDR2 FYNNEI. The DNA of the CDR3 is TGTGCCAGCAGTGAAGGTCGGGGTGGCTACACCTTC. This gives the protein CASSEGRGGYTF.

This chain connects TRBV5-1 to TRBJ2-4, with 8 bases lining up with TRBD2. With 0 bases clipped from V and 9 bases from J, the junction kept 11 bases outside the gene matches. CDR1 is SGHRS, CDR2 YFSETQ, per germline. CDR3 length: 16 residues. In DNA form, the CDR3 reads TGCGCCAGCAGCTTGGCGCGAGCGGGGGCGAATGGCATTCAGTACTTC. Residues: CASSLARAGANGIQYF.

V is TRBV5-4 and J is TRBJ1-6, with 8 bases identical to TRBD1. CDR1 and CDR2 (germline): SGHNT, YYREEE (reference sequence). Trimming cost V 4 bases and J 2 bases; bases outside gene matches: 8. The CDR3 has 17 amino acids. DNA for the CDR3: TGTGCCAGCAGCCCCGGACAGGGACATACCTATAATTCACCCCTCCACTTT. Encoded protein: CASSPGQGHTYNSPLHF.